The TCR beta chain described here comes from a study of blood T cell repertoires in COVID-19. Looking at the study overall: Donors in the United States, Italy and Spain gave samples during acute or convalescent COVID-19.

Profiled with immunoSEQ multiplex PCR; TCRdb holds only in-frame clones, not every one. The sample records 250,000 to 300,000 clones, around 90% being singletons. Germline CDR1 reads MDHEN; CDR2 reads SYDVKM. Trimming removed 7 bases at V and 4 bases at J, with 17 bases between. The CDR3 runs 16 residues. The chain combines TRBV28 with TRBJ2-6; tentatively, D is TRBD1 (5 bases). The origin of this receptor is a man aged 50 or older with acute or convalescent COVID-19. The sample was peripheral blood. The CDR3 region is CASMSGYLRGANVLTF. The CDR3 DNA is TGTGCCAGCATGTCAGGGTACTTGAGGGGGGCCAACGTCCTGACTTTC.